This passage covers 10 T cell receptor beta chains from one sample sequenced in a study of blood T cells in healthy people across ages. A sample-barcoded 5' primer and a J-beta primer mix were used in a second PCR of roughly 6 to 11 cycles. TCRdb ran MiXCR on the 5' RACE reads and lists one entry per CDR3 protein. The table has about 810,000 distinct CDR3 sequences, roughly 35% seen once; the top ten hold 13%. The sample taken for sequencing was blood. These receptors originate from a man younger than 35 in good health.

This chain links TRBV9 with TRBJ1-6; D possibly corresponds to TRBD1 (5 bases). Trimming shortened V by 0 bases and J by 5 bases, and 9 bases separated the two germline ends. The CDR3 length is 15 residues. Germline loops: CDR1 SGDLS, CDR2 YYNGEE. The CDR3 spells CASSVGEQDNSPLHF. The CDR3 DNA follows: TGTGCCAGCAGCGTAGGGGAACAGGATAATTCACCCCTCCACTTT.

This clonotype was counted only a few times. A read error may explain this, as a much larger clone is one base away. This CDR3 reads CASSAQSQETQYF. CDR3 DNA sequence: TGTGCCAGCAGTGCGCAGAGCCAAGAGACCCAGTACTTC. The J gene is TRBJ2-5, the V gene TRBV12-3 or TRBV12-4; D is unclear. Trimming took 5 bases from V and 1 from J, leaving 8 bases between them. The CDR3 covers 13 residues.

V is TRBV28 and J is TRBJ1-2; no reliable D call. Trimming pared 5 bases from V and 8 bases from J, leaving 12 bases between. This CDR3 is built from 12 residues. The germline V gene encodes CDR1 MDHEN and CDR2 SYDVKM. The CDR3 spells CASSTAGEGYTF. Written as DNA, the CDR3 is TGTGCCAGCAGTACCGCGGGAGAGGGCTACACCTTC.

The chain uses TRBV4-2 and TRBJ1-1, with D possibly TRBD1 on 6 matching bases. CDR3 length: 14 residues. CDR1 is LGHNA, CDR2 YNFKEQ, per germline. Trimming shortened V by 0 bases and J by 7 bases, and 12 bases separated the two germline ends. CDR3 DNA: TGTGCCAGCAGCCAAGAACAGGGTTTTGGTGAAGCTTTCTTT. Its protein is CASSQEQGFGEAFF.

This chain joins TRBV7-3 and TRBJ2-1; D is possibly TRBD2 (5 bases). The CDR3 contains 14 residues. Trimming took off 5 bases at V and 5 bases at J, with 13 bases between the two ends. The V gene's germline CDR1 is SGHTA and CDR2 FQGTGA. CDR3 in DNA: TGTGCCAGCAGCGTAGACGCGGGTCACAATGAGCAGTTCTTC. This gives the protein CASSVDAGHNEQFF.

This clonotype has ten or more counts. The gene calls are TRBV2 and TRBJ2-3; TRBD1 matches at 7 bases. The V gene end was trimmed by 5 bases and the J gene end by 5 bases; junction bases not matched to a gene: 13. The CDR3 is 16 amino acids. From germline, CDR1 is SNHLY and CDR2 FYNNEI. The CDR3 DNA is TGTGCCAGCAGTAAGATAGGGACAGAGCAAGGAGATACGCAGTATTTT. As protein: CASSKIGTEQGDTQYF. Full variable domain (missing parts from reference TRBV2 and TRBJ2-3): EPEVTQTPSHQVTQMGQEVILRCVPISNHLYFYWYRQILGQKVEFLVSFYNNEISEKSEIFDDQFSVERPDGSNFTLKIRSTKLEDSAMYFCASSKIGTEQGDTQYFGPGTRLTVL.

This clonotype was observed a handful of times. The J gene is TRBJ1-2, the V gene TRBV6-2 or TRBV6-3, with D possibly TRBD1 on 5 matching bases. V gave up 0 bases and J gave up 7 bases, with 15 bases separating them. This CDR3 contains 15 residues. CDR1 is MNHEY and CDR2 is SVGEGT in the germline V gene. The CDR3 region is CASSYSDTRMGGYTF. The CDR3 nucleotides read TGTGCCAGCAGTTACTCGGACACGCGGATGGGTGGCTACACCTTC.

This chain joins TRBV4-2 and TRBJ2-4; 8 nucleotides align to TRBD2. CDR3 length: 15 residues. The V and J ends lost 4 bases and 2 bases, in that order; junction bases with no gene match: 4. Germline V gives CDR1 LGHNA, CDR2 YNFKEQ. Here the CDR3 DNA reads TGTGCCAGCAGCCCCGGGGGGGGGACCAAAAACATTCAGTACTTC. Its protein is CASSPGGGTKNIQYF.

Only a few counts were recorded for this clonotype. This chain uses TRBV5-1 with TRBJ1-4; a weak D match, TRBD1 (5 bases). Trimming left V 3 bases short and J 3 bases short, with 9 bases between. Looked up from germline, CDR1 is SGHRS and CDR2 is YFSETQ. This CDR3 spans 14 amino acids. Written as DNA, the CDR3 is TGCGCCAGCAGCTCGGGGGGTCCTAATGAAAAACTGTTTTTT. Translating it yields CASSSGGPNEKLFF.

This clonotype was counted between two and nine times. The CDR3 sequence: CATRSGTGPYEQYF. CDR3 in DNA: TGTGCCACCAGAAGCGGGACAGGGCCGTACGAGCAGTACTTC. The gene calls are TRBV12-3 or TRBV12-4 and TRBJ2-7, with TRBD1 matching 9 bases. This CDR3 has 14 residues. Losses at the gene ends were 10 bases for V and 4 bases for J; bases not matched to a gene: 11.